These 3 T cell receptor beta chains were sequenced from one sample in a study of OX40 agonist ivuxolimab in advanced cancers. Only in-frame clones appear in the TCRdb table, and some are missing; sequencing was by immunoSEQ multiplex PCR. The sample records some 15,000 clones, more than 80% being singletons. The sample here was CD4+ or CD8+ T cells sorted from blood, taken in a trial of the OX40 agonist ivuxolimab. The receptors shown here come from an adult with an advanced solid tumor such as melanoma, head and neck, liver or kidney cancer.

CDR3 in DNA: TGTGCCAGCAGTTTAGACAAGAACACCGGGGAGCTGTTTTTT. It codes for CASSLDKNTGELFF. The rearrangement links TRBV27 to TRBJ2-2; no reliable D call. Germline V gives CDR1 MNHEY, CDR2 SMNVEV (reference sequence). The CDR3 is 14 residues long. V shed 2 bases and J shed 1 base, with 5 bases lying between them.

This chain joins TRBV28 and TRBJ2-1; D is unresolved. The CDR3 loop spans 15 amino acids. V was clipped by 6 bases and J by 4 bases, with 16 bases between them. CDR1 is MDHEN, CDR2 SYDVKM, per germline. The CDR3 nucleotides are TGTGCCAGCAGGGATACTAAGGCCGGGTACAATGAGCAGTTCTTC. This codes for CASRDTKAGYNEQFF.

The chain is built from TRBV27 and TRBJ1-1; the D gene is possibly TRBD1 (6 bases). CDR3 length: 14 amino acids. V lost 7 bases and J lost 7, with 19 bases in between. CDR1 is MNHEY, CDR2 SMNVEV, per germline (reference sequence). This CDR3 is CASNSLRGALEAFF. The CDR3 coding sequence is TGTGCCAGCAACAGCCTAAGGGGGGCCCTTGAAGCTTTCTTT.